Below are 29 T cell receptor beta chains sequenced from a single sample in a study of blood T cell repertoires in COVID-19. Sequencing was performed with immunoSEQ multiplex PCR; in TCRdb, only in-frame clones are kept and a portion is missing. The sample gives 300,000 to 400,000 clones, roughly 90% of which show up once; roughly 5% is in the top ten. The sequenced sample consisted of PBMCs or T cells enriched from blood (not recorded which). These receptors were obtained from a man aged 55 to 70 who had recovered from COVID-19.

The chain couples TRBV6-5 to TRBJ2-7; TRBD2 matches at 9 bases. The ends lost 7 bases at V and 4 bases at J; junction bases unmatched: 8. The CDR3 loop spans 14 amino acids. CDR1 is MNHEY and CDR2 is SVGAGI in the germline V gene. The CDR3 DNA reads TGTGCCAGCACCGTTAGCGGGAGAGTGTACGAGCAGTACTTC. Residues: CASTVSGRVYEQYF.

The chain is built from TRBV7-9 and TRBJ1-1, with TRBD1 matching over 12 bases. The trim removed 3 bases at V and 1 base at J, leaving 0 bases unmatched. The V gene's germline CDR1 is SEHNR and CDR2 FQNEAQ (reference sequence). There are 15 residues in the CDR3. In nucleotides, the CDR3 is TGTGCCAGCAGCTTGGGACAGGGGGCGAACACTGAAGCTTTCTTT. It specifies CASSLGQGANTEAFF.

For this clone: One end of the junction varies from germline; a read error may be responsible. V usage is TRBV7-7 and J usage is TRBJ1-1; D is undetermined. This CDR3 region has 13 residues. Germline V gene lookup returns CDR1 SSHAT and CDR2 FNYEAQ (reference sequence). The CDR3 nucleotides are TGTGCTAGCAGCTTAACAGAGAACACTGAAGCTTTCTTT. It is translated as CASSLTENTEAFF.

The chain links TRBV28 to TRBJ1-2; 8 bases agree with TRBD1. The CDR3 runs 15 residues. The junction had 9 bases not matched to a gene; V was cut back by 1 base and J by 8 bases. Germline loops: CDR1 MDHEN, CDR2 SYDVKM. CDR3 DNA: TGTGCCAGCAGTTTATCAGGGGGCAGAGACGGCGGCTACACCTTC. Protein: CASSLSGGRDGGYTF.

The genes are TRBV27 and TRBJ1-5, with D tentatively TRBD1 (5 bases). The CDR3 spans 12 residues. Germline CDR1 MNHEY, CDR2 SMNVEV (reference sequence). V lost 7 bases and J 5 bases, leaving 9 bases between the germline ends. This CDR3 reads CASKGGDQPQHF. The CDR3, as DNA: TGTGCCAGCAAGGGAGGGGATCAGCCCCAGCATTTT.

This chain connects TRBV28 to TRBJ2-1; 13 bases are a match to TRBD2. The CDR3 is 14 residues long. Germline V lookup: CDR1 MDHEN, CDR2 SYDVKM. V trimming: 8 bases; J trimming: 8 bases; junction bases outside the gene matches: 6. The CDR3 here is CASGLAGARDEQFF. In DNA form, the CDR3 reads TGTGCCAGCGGACTAGCGGGAGCTCGCGATGAGCAGTTCTTC. Combining the CDR3 with reference TRBV28 and TRBJ2-1 gives the whole variable domain DVKVTQSSRYLVKRTGEKVFLECVQDMDHENMFWYRQDPGLGLRLIYFSYDVKMKEKGDIPEGYSVSREKKERFSLILESASTNQTSMYLCASGLAGARDEQFFGPGTRLTVL.

This chain joins TRBV28 and TRBJ1-2; D is possibly TRBD1 (5 bases). Trimming shortened V by 5 bases and J by 8 bases, and 12 bases separated the two germline ends. CDR1 is MDHEN, CDR2 SYDVKM, per germline. This CDR3 has 12 amino acids. The CDR3 here is CASSTGPRGYTF. The CDR3 DNA reads as TGTGCCAGCAGTACAGGACCCCGGGGCTACACCTTC.

The V gene is TRBV7-9, the J gene TRBJ2-1; 9 bases are shared with TRBD2. V shed 5 bases and J 7 bases; nucleotides not matched to a gene: 9. Germline V lookup: CDR1 SEHNR, CDR2 FQNEAQ (reference sequence). This CDR3 spans 15 amino acids. CDR3 residues: CASSPRVAGENEQFF. The CDR3 bases are TGTGCCAGCAGCCCTCGGGTAGCGGGAGAGAATGAGCAGTTCTTC.

J is TRBJ2-3 and V is TRBV24-1; TRBD2 aligns across 14 bases. The CDR3 spans 19 residues. CDR1 is KGHDR and CDR2 is SFDVKD in the germline V gene. Trimming at V came to 3 bases and at J to 0 bases, leaving 7 bases not matched to a gene. The CDR3 region has the DNA TGTGCCACCAGTGATAAGACTAGCGGGAGGGCCTTGAGCACAGATACGCAGTATTTT. Its protein product is CATSDKTSGRALSTDTQYF.

This CDR3 reads CASSEGGSEKLFF. The CDR3 DNA reads TGCGCCAGCAGTGAAGGAGGTTCCGAAAAACTGTTTTTT. The chain recombines TRBV10-1 with TRBJ1-4; D call uncertain. The CDR3 is 13 amino acids. CDR1 and CDR2 from the germline V gene are WNHNN and SYGVQD (reference sequence). V gave up 3 bases and J gave up 8 bases, with 10 bases separating them.

V gene TRBV6-5 combines with J gene TRBJ1-5; the match to TRBD1 covers 9 bases. The V gene's germline CDR1 is MNHEY and CDR2 SVGAGI. CDR3 size: 15 residues. With V trimmed by 6 bases and J by 3 bases, 6 bases remained unmatched. The CDR3 coding sequence is TGTGCCAGCAGGCTCCGGGACAGGGCCAATCAGCCCCAGCATTTT. This gives the protein CASRLRDRANQPQHF.

The chain joins TRBV5-1 to TRBJ2-5; D perhaps matches TRBD2 (7 bases). This CDR3 region has 16 residues. Trimming took off 5 bases at V and 1 base at J, with 18 bases between the two ends. The V gene's germline CDR1 is SGHRS and CDR2 YFSETQ. CDR3 bases: TGCGCCAGCAGTCCGTGGGGGGGCCCGGCCCAAGAGACCCAGTACTTC. Residues: CASSPWGGPAQETQYF.

The J gene is TRBJ2-1, the V gene TRBV6-2 or TRBV6-3, with D possibly being TRBD1 (6 bases). The germline V gene has CDR1 MNHEY and CDR2 SVGEGT. Trimming removed 5 bases from V and 0 bases from J, with 11 bases in between. The CDR3 totals 15 residues. Written as DNA, the CDR3 is TGTGCCAGCAGTCACGGACAGAGCTCCTACAATGAGCAGTTCTTC. Its protein product is CASSHGQSSYNEQFF.

CDR3 in amino acids: CSASRLAGVSYEQYF. The CDR3 coding sequence is TGCAGTGCTAGTCGGCTAGCGGGAGTGTCCTACGAGCAGTACTTC. J is TRBJ2-7 and V is TRBV20-1; 10 bases match TRBD2. This CDR3 region has 15 residues. Germline-derived CDR1 and CDR2 are DFQATT and SNEGSKA (reference sequence). The J segment lost 1 base and the V segment lost 3 bases, leaving 6 bases of the junction unmatched.

This chain links TRBV19 with TRBJ2-2, with D maybe TRBD2 (6 bases). CDR1 and CDR2 from the germline V gene are LNHDA and SQIVND (reference sequence). The CDR3 extends over 18 amino acids. V was trimmed by 2 bases and J by 2 bases, leaving 18 bases between them. CDR3: CASSIPRDWRRNTGELFF. As DNA, the CDR3 is TGTGCCAGTAGTATACCCCGGGACTGGCGGAGAAACACCGGGGAGCTGTTTTTT.

The CDR3 coding sequence is TGTGCCAGCAGCTTAGAACAGAACACTGAAGCTTTCTTT. Protein: CASSLEQNTEAFF. V gene TRBV7-9 combines with J gene TRBJ1-1; D remains unclear. CDR3 size: 13 residues. Germline V gene sequence: CDR1 SEHNR, CDR2 FQNEAQ (reference sequence). Trimming took off 1 base at V and 1 base at J, with 4 bases between the two ends.

This chain links TRBV28 with TRBJ2-1, with 9 bases matching TRBD2. J was trimmed by 7 bases and V by 4 bases; bases with no gene match: 5. The CDR3 runs to 14 residues. Germline assignment: CDR1 MDHEN and CDR2 SYDVKM. The CDR3 coding sequence is TGTGCCAGCAGTTCCGGGACTAGCCTAAATGAGCAGTTCTTC. Amino acid sequence: CASSSGTSLNEQFF.

The rearrangement uses TRBV28 and TRBJ1-2; possibly TRBD1 for D (6 bases). V gave up 5 bases and J gave up 4 bases, with 11 bases separating them. Germline V CDR1 and CDR2: MDHEN, SYDVKM. The CDR3 has 13 residues. As DNA, the CDR3 is TGTGCCAGCAGTGTAGGACAGTTCTATGGCTACACCTTC. It codes for CASSVGQFYGYTF.

The rearrangement uses TRBV6-5 and TRBJ1-5; D gene uncertain. Germline lookup yields CDR1 MNHEY and CDR2 SVGAGI. The length of the CDR3 is 14 residues. Trimming stripped 0 bases from V and 0 bases from J, with 3 bases between. The DNA for the CDR3 is TGTGCCAGCAGTTACTCTTATAGCAATCAGCCCCAGCATTTT. Translated, it gives CASSYSYSNQPQHF.

The table lists this clone with a few counts. This chain uses TRBV29-1 with TRBJ2-2, with D unclear. There are 12 residues in the CDR3. Per the germline V gene, CDR1 is SQVTM and CDR2 is ANQGSEA. Between the trimmed V and J ends, which lost 7 bases and 0 bases, there was a span of 6 bases. The CDR3 nucleotides are TGCAGCGCGAACACGAACACCGGGGAGCTGTTTTTT. This gives the protein CSANTNTGELFF.

The chain recombines TRBV29-1 with TRBJ2-3, with 9 bases lining up with TRBD2. Germline trimming cut 7 bases from V and 5 bases from J; bases unmatched to any gene: 10. Germline loops: CDR1 SQVTM, CDR2 ANQGSEA. The length of the CDR3 is 14 residues. DNA of the CDR3: TGCAGCGCCCTCCCGGGACTAGCCGTAGATACGCAGTATTTT. The encoded protein is CSALPGLAVDTQYF.

The J gene is TRBJ1-1, the V gene TRBV10-3; perhaps TRBD1 as D (5 bases). Deletions cut 6 bases from V and 7 bases from J, with 27 bases between. Germline CDR1 and CDR2: ENHRY and SYGVKD. The CDR3 runs 17 residues. The CDR3 spells CAISKTGPFVFWNEAFF. In DNA form, the CDR3 reads TGTGCCATCAGCAAAACAGGCCCTTTCGTGTTTTGGAATGAAGCTTTCTTT.

The V and J genes are TRBV20-1 and TRBJ1-2; TRBD1 matches at 8 bases. Germline V gives CDR1 DFQATT, CDR2 SNEGSKA (reference sequence). Trimming cost V 3 bases and J 7 bases; bases outside gene matches: 13. The CDR3 sequence is 15 residues long. This chain's CDR3 is CSASPTLDRVGGYTF. Here the CDR3 DNA reads TGCAGTGCTAGTCCAACCTTGGACAGGGTTGGTGGCTACACCTTC.

V usage is TRBV18 and J usage is TRBJ2-2; weak D call: TRBD2 (6 bases). V shed 6 bases and J shed 5 bases, with 16 bases lying between them. Germline CDR1 KGHSH, CDR2 LQKENI. This CDR3 spans 15 amino acids. The CDR3 region is CASSDDSRGTGELFF. CDR3 nucleotide sequence: TGTGCCAGCTCGGACGACTCGCGGGGAACCGGGGAGCTGTTTTTT.

The chain links TRBV7-6 to TRBJ2-1, with 8 bases identical to TRBD2. The CDR3 has 15 amino acids. Looked up from germline, CDR1 is SGHVS and CDR2 is FNYEAQ. V lost 3 bases to trimming and J lost 7 bases; unmatched junction nucleotides: 8. CDR3 bases: TGTGCCAGCAGCTTGCCGGCGGGAGGAGGTAATGAGCAGTTCTTC. This translates into CASSLPAGGGNEQFF.

This chain uses TRBV7-2 with TRBJ2-3; 11 positions match TRBD2. Germline V gene sequence: CDR1 SGHTA, CDR2 FQGNSA. The CDR3 runs 14 residues. The ends lost 4 bases at V and 9 bases at J; junction bases unmatched: 6. The CDR3 region has the DNA TGTGCCAGCAGCTCCGTCCGACTAGCGGGAACGCAGTATTTT. Translation: CASSSVRLAGTQYF.

This clone was counted once. V gene TRBV6-5 combines with J gene TRBJ2-1, with 7 bases matching TRBD2. Losses at the gene ends were 6 bases for V and 6 bases for J; bases not matched to a gene: 8. The CDR3 runs 14 residues. Germline lookup yields CDR1 MNHEY and CDR2 SVGAGI. CDR3 loop: CASRASGGVNEQFF. CDR3 in DNA: TGTGCCAGCAGGGCCAGTGGGGGGGTCAATGAGCAGTTCTTC.

The chain is built from TRBV6-5 and TRBJ2-7; D is possibly TRBD2 (5 bases). The CDR3 runs 14 residues. CDR1 and CDR2 from the germline V gene are MNHEY and SVGAGI. With 1 base removed from V and 0 bases from J, the gap between germline ends came to 7 bases. The CDR3 spells CASSYWRNSYEQYF. DNA of the CDR3: TGTGCCAGCAGTTACTGGAGGAACTCCTACGAGCAGTACTTC.

This clone showed up just a few times. The chain has TRBV6-5 and TRBJ2-7; D possibly corresponds to TRBD2 (5 bases). Germline CDR1 is MNHEY and CDR2 is SVGAGI. V dropped 6 bases and J dropped 0 bases, with 12 bases sitting between them. The CDR3 has 14 amino acids. In DNA, the CDR3 is TGTGCCAGCAGAGCGGACTTGAGCTCCTACGAGCAGTACTTC. This translates into CASRADLSSYEQYF.